The 21 T cell receptor beta chains below were found in one sample sequenced in a study of blood T cells in healthy people across ages (dated by TCRdb to between 2015 and 2017). The library was generated by 5' RACE. TCRdb shows the sequencer as Illumina HiSeq 2500. A second PCR of roughly 6 to 11 cycles was run with a J-beta primer mix and a sample-barcoded 5' primer. TCRdb handled the public reads itself, with Q25 trimming in fastp and clone calling in MiXCR, and kept productive beta chains. Rows with one shared CDR3 protein collapse into an entry with the most common genes and DNA. In all, the sample holds 600,000 or so distinct CDR3 sequences, and about 45% of those were seen once. Roughly 25% of the sample comes from the top ten. The sequenced sample was blood. These receptors were obtained from a man aged 80 or over in good health.

On this clonotype: At one boundary the junction diverges from the germline segment, which might be a read error. This sequence joins TRBV7-2 and TRBJ2-6; D call uncertain. Germline lookup yields CDR1 SGHTA and CDR2 FQGNSA. This CDR3 is 15 amino acids long. The DNA of the CDR3 is TGTGCCGGCAGCTTAGAAAGGTCTGGGGCCAACGTCCTGACTTTC. It specifies CAGSLERSGANVLTF. The whole variable domain, remainder taken from reference TRBV7-2 and TRBJ2-6, is GAGVSQSPSNKVTEKGKDVELRCDPISGHTALYWYRQSLGQGLEFLIYFQGNSAPDKSGLPSDRFSAERTGGSVSTLTIQRTQQEDSAVYLCAGSLERSGANVLTFGAGSRLTVL.

The chain links TRBV27 to TRBJ1-6; D gene ambiguous. The CDR3 length is 15 residues. V was clipped by 0 bases and J by 3 bases, with 6 bases between them. Germline V gives CDR1 MNHEY, CDR2 SMNVEV (reference sequence). The CDR3 is CASSLSKGYNSPLHF. In nucleotides, the CDR3 is TGTGCCAGCAGTTTATCTAAAGGCTATAATTCACCCCTCCACTTT.

With regard to this clonotype: A read error may produce the germline difference seen at one junction end. CDR3 loop: CASSSDRETDTLYF. CDR3 DNA: TGTGCCAGCAGCTCGGACAGGGAGACAGATACGCTGTATTTT. This rearrangement joins TRBV7-9 to TRBJ2-3, with 8 nucleotides matching TRBD1. The CDR3 extends over 14 amino acids. From germline, CDR1 is SEHNR and CDR2 FQNEAQ (reference sequence).

With respect to this clonotype: A much more abundant neighbour one base away suggests this may be a read error. This chain joins TRBV12-3 or TRBV12-4 and TRBJ2-3; D remains unclear. With 7 bases removed from V and 1 base from J, the gap between germline ends came to 6 bases. The CDR3 covers 12 residues. The CDR3 spells CASNQGTDTQYF. CDR3 nucleotide sequence: TGTGCCAGCAACCAGGGCACAGATACGCAGTATTTT.

V is TRBV9 and J is TRBJ1-2; perhaps TRBD1 as D (6 bases). Germline values: CDR1 SGDLS, CDR2 YYNGEE. This CDR3 is 14 amino acids long. V was cut by 2 bases and J by 3 bases, with 11 bases left in between. CDR3 amino acids: CASSVSGEDYGYTF. The CDR3 DNA sequence: TGTGCCAGCAGCGTTTCAGGGGAGGACTATGGCTACACCTTC.

The V and J genes are TRBV4-2 and TRBJ2-4; 7 bases are a match to TRBD1. V dropped 0 bases and J dropped 14; count of bases not matched to a gene: 7. CDR3 size: 13 residues. Germline assignment: CDR1 LGHNA and CDR2 YNFKEQ. CDR3 amino acids: CASSQERDSSKYF. The CDR3 bases are TGTGCCAGCAGCCAAGAACGGGACAGTTCTAAGTACTTC.

V gene TRBV6-2 or TRBV6-3 combines with J gene TRBJ2-2; tentative D call: TRBD2 (6 bases). Trimming pared 10 bases from V and 1 base from J, leaving 16 bases between. The CDR3 consists of 15 residues. The germline V gene encodes CDR1 MNHEY and CDR2 SVGEGT. CDR3 coding DNA: TGTGCCACCCGACTGGCGGGAAAGAACACCGGGGAGCTGTTTTTT. It codes for CATRLAGKNTGELFF.

V and J are TRBV27 and TRBJ2-5, with D perhaps matching TRBD2 (5 bases). The CDR3 covers 13 residues. The ends were cut back, 6 bases at V and 11 bases at J, with 19 bases in the middle. CDR1 and CDR2 (germline): MNHEY, SMNVEV (reference sequence). The CDR3 DNA reads TGTGCCAGCAGCCCCAGCGGTCGGTCTGCGCAGTACTTC. Its translation: CASSPSGRSAQYF.

The rearrangement joins TRBV3-1 to TRBJ2-7; D tentatively reads TRBD1 or TRBD2 (5 bases each). Trimming took 5 bases from V and 3 from J, leaving 11 bases between them. Germline V CDR1 and CDR2: LGHDT, YNNKEL (reference sequence). The CDR3 contains 13 residues. Here the CDR3 DNA reads TGTGCCAGCAGCATCGGGACCCTCTACGAGCAGTACTTC. Its translation: CASSIGTLYEQYF.

This clonotype was picked up a small number of times. The V and J genes are TRBV6-2 or TRBV6-3 and TRBJ2-7, with 7 positions matching TRBD1. There are 13 residues in the CDR3. With V trimmed by 7 bases and J by 3 bases, 6 bases remained unmatched. CDR1 MNHEY and CDR2 SVGEGT come from the germline V gene. CDR3 bases: TGTGCCAGCACTACCGGGACAGTCTACGAGCAGTACTTC. Translated, it gives CASTTGTVYEQYF.

This sequence joins TRBV7-2 and TRBJ2-1; tentatively, D is TRBD2 (6 bases). The CDR3 has 17 residues. Trimming removed 2 bases from V and 0 bases from J, with 14 bases in between. Germline CDR1 reads SGHTA; CDR2 reads FQGNSA. Here the CDR3 DNA reads TGTGCCAGCAGCTTATGGGGCGGGGTCAGCTCCTACAATGAGCAGTTCTTC. This translates into CASSLWGGVSSYNEQFF.

V gene TRBV11-2 combines with J gene TRBJ2-1; D gene unclear. The V end was cut by 4 bases, the J end by 7 bases, with 14 bases between. CDR1 and CDR2 from the germline V gene are SGHAT and FQNNGV. This CDR3 is 14 amino acids long. CDR3 protein: CASSSSGSRNEQFF. Here the CDR3 DNA reads TGTGCCAGCAGCTCCTCGGGTAGTCGTAATGAGCAGTTCTTC.

The chain couples TRBV7-9 to TRBJ2-3; D may be TRBD2 (6 bases). The CDR3 has 15 residues. V was shortened by 5 bases and J by 3 bases, with 15 bases between the two germline ends. Germline V CDR1 and CDR2: SEHNR, FQNEAQ (reference sequence). The CDR3 loop reads CASSPKLGGTDTQYF. The CDR3, as DNA: TGTGCCAGCAGCCCAAAACTAGGAGGGACAGATACGCAGTATTTT.

The rearrangement uses TRBV20-1 and TRBJ2-2; 7 positions agree with TRBD1. The V gene's germline CDR1 is DFQATT and CDR2 SNEGSKA (reference sequence). Germline trimming cut 1 base from V and 0 bases from J; bases unmatched to any gene: 2. The CDR3 covers 15 residues. In DNA, the CDR3 is TGCAGTGCTAGAGCTGGGACAGCGAACACCGGGGAGCTGTTTTTT. Translation gives CSARAGTANTGELFF.

This clonotype was seen only a few times. The chain links TRBV6-2 or TRBV6-3 to TRBJ1-2; weak D call: TRBD1 (5 bases). The CDR3 has 13 residues. Germline lookup yields CDR1 MNHEY and CDR2 SVGEGT. Trimming took 6 bases from V and 5 from J, leaving 13 bases between them. CDR3 residues: CASSRGWGYGYTF. The CDR3 region has the DNA TGTGCCAGCAGCCGAGGATGGGGGTATGGCTACACCTTC.

CDR3 nucleotide sequence: TGTGCCAGCAGCCCCCCCCCGGGCGGGAACACTGAAGCTTTCTTT. Its translation is CASSPPPGGNTEAFF. The gene calls are TRBV7-2 and TRBJ1-1; D is unclear. Germline CDR1 and CDR2: SGHTA and FQGNSA. Trimming took off 5 bases at V and 1 base at J, with 14 bases between the two ends. There are 15 residues in the CDR3. The whole variable domain, filled in from reference TRBV7-2 and TRBJ1-1, reads GAGVSQSPSNKVTEKGKDVELRCDPISGHTALYWYRQSLGQGLEFLIYFQGNSAPDKSGLPSDRFSAERTGGSVSTLTIQRTQQEDSAVYLCASSPPPGGNTEAFFGQGTRLTVV.

The J gene is TRBJ2-5, the V gene TRBV5-1, with 10 bases identical to TRBD2. Germline V gene sequence: CDR1 SGHRS, CDR2 YFSETQ. The length of the CDR3 is 16 residues. After removal of 3 bases from V and 2 bases from J, the junction contained 7 bases not matched to a gene. The CDR3 protein is CASSWSLAGEQETQYF. DNA for the CDR3: TGCGCCAGCAGCTGGAGTCTAGCGGGGGAACAAGAGACCCAGTACTTC.

The chain recombines TRBV18 with TRBJ2-7; 7 positions match TRBD2. Gene TRBJ2-4 matches the end of the DNA better, so the J call may be wrong. CDR3 size: 13 residues. Germline V gives CDR1 KGHSH, CDR2 LQKENI. The CDR3: CASSPVLADIQYF. CDR3 DNA sequence: TGTGCCAGCTCACCGGTCCTAGCGGACATTCAGTACTTC.

The gene calls are TRBV10-3 and TRBJ1-1; 10 bases are shared with TRBD1. The CDR3 extends over 14 amino acids. CDR1 ENHRY and CDR2 SYGVKD come from the germline V gene. V was pared by 0 bases and J by 6 bases, with 1 base of the junction left unmatched. Here the CDR3 reads CAISESDRGAEAFF. Written as DNA, the CDR3 is TGTGCCATCAGTGAGTCGGACAGGGGGGCTGAAGCTTTCTTT.

The gene calls are TRBV7-2 and TRBJ2-5; D is ambiguous. The CDR3 totals 13 residues. CDR1 is SGHTA, CDR2 FQGNSA, per germline. V lost 3 bases and J lost 11, with 16 bases in between. The CDR3, as DNA: TGTGCCAGCAGCTTTGTGTTGGGCCGTGAGCAGTACTTC. Protein: CASSFVLGREQYF.

Points on this clonotype: A junction boundary mismatches the germline segment, possibly from a read error. This chain links TRBV28 with TRBJ2-7; D may be TRBD2 (6 bases). Germline V gives CDR1 MDHEN, CDR2 SYDVKM. This CDR3 spans 14 amino acids. CDR3 sequence reads: CVSTQGGKSYEQYF. The CDR3 coding sequence is TGTGTCAGCACCCAAGGCGGGAAGTCCTACGAGCAGTACTTC.